The clone carrying this TCR beta chain was observed at least ten times. Its antigen is currently unknown. The data derive from a study of early T cells in non-severe SARS-CoV-2 infection. Study-wide context: Sequencing used unsorted whole-blood bulk RNA, so chains lack pairing. Study-level points and caveats: VDJdb matching skewed toward anti-spike CD8 responses, missing private and CD4 specificities.

Attached unique molecular identifiers marked individual cDNA molecules. TCRdb independently ran MiXCR on the 5' RACE reads; one entry per CDR3 protein. The table lists about 77,000 distinct CDR3 sequences, over 9% of them singletons, with more than 4.5% in the top ten. This sequence originates from an adult who was a healthcare worker with PCR-confirmed SARS-CoV-2 infection or an uninfected control (not recorded which). Sequenced: whole blood.

The CDR3 loop is CASTSTGSGSYNSPLHF. The DNA for the CDR3 is TGTGCCAGCACTTCGACAGGGAGTGGCTCCTATAATTCACCCCTCCACTTT. The J gene is TRBJ1-6, the V gene TRBV27; 7 nucleotides match TRBD1. Germline lookup yields CDR1 MNHEY and CDR2 SMNVEV (reference sequence). This CDR3 is 17 amino acids long. V shed 7 bases and J 0 bases; nucleotides not matched to a gene: 9.